This TCR beta chain was profiled in a study of lymphopenia after photon versus proton radiotherapy. Study observations and caveats: Photon-treated patients lost naive T cells and TCR diversity; proton-treated stayed stable. After lymphocyte nadir, photon-treated repertoires showed oligoclonal expansion, especially CD8+ Temra.

Assay: immunoSEQ multiplex PCR; the TCRdb copy retains only in-frame clones and omits some. The sample has 35,000 to 40,000 clones; about 84% are singletons. V was trimmed by 4 bases and J by 3 bases, leaving 14 bases between them. The CDR3 covers 14 residues. The germline V gene encodes CDR1 SQVTM and CDR2 ANQGSEA. On this clone itself: Its target is unknown.

The chain recombines TRBV29-1 with TRBJ2-3; D is ambiguous. The input for sequencing was peripheral blood, taken from a patient treated with photon-based radiotherapy. This sequence originates from a man in his fifties or sixties with gastric cancer. The CDR3 DNA is TGCAGCGTTGCGGTACAGTTGGGGACAGATACGCAGTATTTT. Translating it yields CSVAVQLGTDTQYF.